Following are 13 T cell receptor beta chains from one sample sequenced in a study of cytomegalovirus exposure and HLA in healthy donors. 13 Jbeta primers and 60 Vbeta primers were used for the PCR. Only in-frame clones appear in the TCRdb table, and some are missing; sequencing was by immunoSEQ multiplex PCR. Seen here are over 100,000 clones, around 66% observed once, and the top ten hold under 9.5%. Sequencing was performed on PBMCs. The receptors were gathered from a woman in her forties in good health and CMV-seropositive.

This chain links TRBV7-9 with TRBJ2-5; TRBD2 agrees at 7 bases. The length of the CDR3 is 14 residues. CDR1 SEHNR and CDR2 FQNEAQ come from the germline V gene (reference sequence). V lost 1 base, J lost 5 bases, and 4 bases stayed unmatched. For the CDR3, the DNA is TGTGCCAGCAGCTTAGGCCACGGGGGGGAGACCCAGTACTTC. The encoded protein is CASSLGHGGETQYF.

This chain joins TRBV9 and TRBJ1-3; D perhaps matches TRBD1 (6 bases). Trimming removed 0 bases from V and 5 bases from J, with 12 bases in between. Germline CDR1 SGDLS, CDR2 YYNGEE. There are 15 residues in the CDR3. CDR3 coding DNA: TGTGCCAGCAGCGTAGACAGGGCTGGGAGAAACACCATATATTTT. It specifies CASSVDRAGRNTIYF.

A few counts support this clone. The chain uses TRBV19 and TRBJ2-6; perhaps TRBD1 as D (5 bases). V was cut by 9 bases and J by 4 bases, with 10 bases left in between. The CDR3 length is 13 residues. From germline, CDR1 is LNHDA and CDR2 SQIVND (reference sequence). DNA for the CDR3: TGTGCCAGCTCAGGGCAAGGGGCCAACGTCCTGACTTTC. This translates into CASSGQGANVLTF. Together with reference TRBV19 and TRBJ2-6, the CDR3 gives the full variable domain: DGGITQSPKYLFRKEGQNVTLSCEQNLNHDAMYWYRQDPGQGLRLIYYSQIVNDFQKGDIAEGYSVSREKKESFPLTVTSAQKNPTAFYLCASSGQGANVLTFGAGSRLTVL.

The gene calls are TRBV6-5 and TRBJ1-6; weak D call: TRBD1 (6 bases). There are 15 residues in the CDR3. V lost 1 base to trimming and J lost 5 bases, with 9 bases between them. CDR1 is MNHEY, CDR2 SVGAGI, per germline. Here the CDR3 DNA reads TGTGCCAGCAGTTACTGGACAGACAATAATTCACCCCTCCACTTT. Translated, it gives CASSYWTDNNSPLHF.

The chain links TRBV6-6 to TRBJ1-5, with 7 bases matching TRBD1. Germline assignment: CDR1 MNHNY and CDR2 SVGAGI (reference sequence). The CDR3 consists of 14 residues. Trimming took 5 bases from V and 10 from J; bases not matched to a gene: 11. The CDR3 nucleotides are TGTGCCAGCAGTCGGAACAGGGGCACCGGCCCCCAGCATTTT. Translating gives CASSRNRGTGPQHF.

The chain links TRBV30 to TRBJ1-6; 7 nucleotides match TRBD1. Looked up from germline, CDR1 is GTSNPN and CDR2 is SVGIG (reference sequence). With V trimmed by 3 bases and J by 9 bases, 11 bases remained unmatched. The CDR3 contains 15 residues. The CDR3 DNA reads TGTGCCTGGAGGGGGAGGACAGGAGAATTTTCACCCCTCCACTTT. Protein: CAWRGRTGEFSPLHF.

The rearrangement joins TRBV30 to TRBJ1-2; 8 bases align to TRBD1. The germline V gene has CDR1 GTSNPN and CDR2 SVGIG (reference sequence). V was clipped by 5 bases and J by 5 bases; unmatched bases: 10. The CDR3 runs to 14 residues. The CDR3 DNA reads TGTGCCTGGGCCCCCGGACAGGGCGGGTATGGCTACACCTTC. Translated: CAWAPGQGGYGYTF.

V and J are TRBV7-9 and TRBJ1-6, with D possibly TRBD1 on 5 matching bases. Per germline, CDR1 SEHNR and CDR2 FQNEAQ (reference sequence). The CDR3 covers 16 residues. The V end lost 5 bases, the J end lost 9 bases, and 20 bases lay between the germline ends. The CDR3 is CASSPSRVGVVSPLHF. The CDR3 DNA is TGTGCCAGCAGCCCTAGTCGGGTAGGGGTTGTTTCACCCCTCCACTTT. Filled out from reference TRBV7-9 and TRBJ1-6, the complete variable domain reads DTGVSQNPRHKITKRGQNVTFRCDPISEHNRLYWYRQTLGQGPEFLTYFQNEAQLEKSRLLSDRFSAERPKGSFSTLEIQRTEQGDSAMYLCASSPSRVGVVSPLHFGNGTRLTVT.

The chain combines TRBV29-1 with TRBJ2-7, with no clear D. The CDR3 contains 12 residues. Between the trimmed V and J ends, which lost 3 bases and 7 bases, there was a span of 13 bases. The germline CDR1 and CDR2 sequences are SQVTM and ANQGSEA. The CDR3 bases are TGCAGCGTTGAGAAGCCAGGTTTGGAGCAGTACTTC. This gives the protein CSVEKPGLEQYF.

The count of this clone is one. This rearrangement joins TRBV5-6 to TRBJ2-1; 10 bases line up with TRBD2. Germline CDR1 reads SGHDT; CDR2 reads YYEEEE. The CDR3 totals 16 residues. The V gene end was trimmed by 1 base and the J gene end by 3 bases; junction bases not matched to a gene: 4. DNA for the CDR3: TGTGCCAGCAGCTTGACAGGACTAGCGGTCTACAATGAGCAGTTCTTC. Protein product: CASSLTGLAVYNEQFF.

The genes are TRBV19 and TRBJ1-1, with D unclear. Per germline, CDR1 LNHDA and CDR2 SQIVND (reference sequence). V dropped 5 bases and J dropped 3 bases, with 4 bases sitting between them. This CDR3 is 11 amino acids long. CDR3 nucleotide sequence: TGTGCCAGTAGTCCCGACACTGAAGCTTTCTTT. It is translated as CASSPDTEAFF.

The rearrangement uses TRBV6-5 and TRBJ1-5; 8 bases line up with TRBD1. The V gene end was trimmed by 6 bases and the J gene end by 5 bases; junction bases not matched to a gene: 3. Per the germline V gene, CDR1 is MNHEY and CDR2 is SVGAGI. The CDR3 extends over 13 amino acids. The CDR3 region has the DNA TGTGCCAGCAGCTCGACAGGGGATCAGCCCCAGCATTTT. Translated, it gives CASSSTGDQPQHF.

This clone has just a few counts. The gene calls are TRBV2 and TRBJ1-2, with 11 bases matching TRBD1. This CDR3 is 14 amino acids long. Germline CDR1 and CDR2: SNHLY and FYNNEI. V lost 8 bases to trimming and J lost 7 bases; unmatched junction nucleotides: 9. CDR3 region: CASGRDRGSGGYTF. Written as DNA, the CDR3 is TGTGCCAGCGGCCGGGACAGGGGGTCAGGTGGCTACACCTTC.